These T cell receptor beta chains were read from a single sample in a study of cytomegalovirus exposure and HLA in healthy donors. The method was immunoSEQ multiplex PCR; TCRdb's version includes in-frame clones alone and lacks a portion of them. The table has 150,000 or so clones, over 75% seen once. The sample comprised PBMCs. The receptor source for this set is a woman between 50 and 59 years old in good health and CMV-seropositive. The CDR3 runs from the conserved cysteine through the conserved F or W. Each record gives: CDR3 protein, CDR3 DNA, D gene, clone size, V gene, J gene. D genes are given only for firm matches. Expanded clones are given a class, and other clones once, few, many or no size at all.

CDR3aa: CASSRLAEQGGELFF
CDR3nt: TGTGCCAGCAGTCGACTAGCGGAGCAGGGCGGGGAGCTGTTTTTT
d_gene: TRBD2
abundance: .
v_gene: TRBV7-3
j_gene: TRBJ2-2

CDR3aa: CASSLGVLNTGELFF
CDR3nt: TGCGCCAGCAGCTTAGGGGTGCTGAACACCGGGGAGCTGTTTTTT
d_gene: .
abundance: .
v_gene: TRBV5-1
j_gene: TRBJ2-2

CDR3aa: CASSIGGREADTQYF
CDR3nt: TGTGCCAGTAGTATTGGAGGCAGGGAGGCAGATACGCAGTATTTT
d_gene: .
abundance: .
v_gene: TRBV19
j_gene: TRBJ2-3

CDR3aa: CASSPGGFTIGYTF
CDR3nt: TGTGCCAGCAGTCCAGGGGGCTTCACTATTGGCTACACCTTC
d_gene: TRBD1
abundance: .
v_gene: TRBV28
j_gene: TRBJ1-2

CDR3aa: CAISIAGGRANEQFF
CDR3nt: TGTGCCATCTCAATCGCCGGCGGGAGGGCCAATGAGCAGTTCTTC
d_gene: TRBD2
abundance: once
v_gene: TRBV7-9
j_gene: TRBJ2-1

CDR3aa: CASSLIMGQRPGETQYF
CDR3nt: TGTGCCAGCAGCTTAATAATGGGGCAGCGCCCGGGAGAGACCCAGTACTTC
d_gene: .
abundance: .
v_gene: TRBV7-2
j_gene: TRBJ2-5

CDR3aa: CASSLDSAGASDTQYF
CDR3nt: TGCGCCAGCAGCTTGGATTCAGCGGGCGCTTCAGATACGCAGTATTTT
d_gene: .
abundance: .
v_gene: TRBV5-1
j_gene: TRBJ2-3

CDR3aa: CASSRGRVINEQFF
CDR3nt: TGTGCCAGCAGCAGGGGGCGAGTTATTAATGAGCAGTTCTTC
d_gene: TRBD1
abundance: few
v_gene: TRBV6-1
j_gene: TRBJ2-1

CDR3aa: CASSYGGVNDQPQHF
CDR3nt: TGTGCCAGCAGCTACGGGGGGGTTAATGATCAGCCCCAGCATTTT
d_gene: .
abundance: .
v_gene: TRBV5-4
j_gene: TRBJ1-5

CDR3aa: CSVPSPGSAFF
CDR3nt: TGCAGCGTCCCAAGCCCCGGGTCAGCTTTCTTT
d_gene: .
abundance: .
v_gene: TRBV29-1
j_gene: TRBJ1-1

CDR3aa: CVSSKRDRGEETQYF
CDR3nt: TGTGTCAGCAGCAAACGGGACAGGGGAGAAGAGACCCAGTACTTC
d_gene: TRBD1
abundance: .
v_gene: TRBV7-2
j_gene: TRBJ2-5

CDR3aa: CASSMARQITGELFF
CDR3nt: TGTGCCAGTAGTATGGCAAGACAGATCACCGGGGAGCTGTTTTTT
d_gene: .
abundance: few
v_gene: TRBV19
j_gene: TRBJ2-2